This TCR beta chain was recorded in a study of blood T cells in healthy people across ages. The overall study: T cells yielded about one barcoded beta molecule per two cells through template switching.

The authors isolated at least 7 million PBMCs per sample. The CDR3 is 18 residues long. V was clipped by 2 bases and J by 2 bases; unmatched bases: 15. Germline CDR1 reads DFQATT; CDR2 reads SNEGSKA (reference sequence). Primers used in a second PCR of roughly 6 to 11 cycles were a sample-barcoded 5' primer and a J-beta primer mix. MiXCR was run by TCRdb on the 5' RACE reads, yielding one entry per CDR3 protein. The sample records some 1,000,000 distinct CDR3 sequences, under 30% being singletons. Separately, the same data were catalogued under a study of T cells of mothers and their children. Per that paper: The donors comprised roughly 6 children and their three healthy Caucasian mothers. Whatever RNA was extracted went entirely into cDNA synthesis, at about 1.5 ug per 15 ul.

This receptor was taken from a girl aged 2-15 years in good health. The chain links TRBV20-1 to TRBJ2-1; 7 bases map to TRBD1. Sequencing used blood. In DNA form, the CDR3 reads TGCAGTGCTAGAAAGACTACGAGGGGGCGCGGCCCCTACAATGAGCAGTTCTTC. It codes for CSARKTTRGRGPYNEQFF.